This TCR beta chain was recovered during a study of T cells in Graves' hyperthyroidism and ophthalmopathy. Broader study findings: Ophthalmopathy got predicted by the model a median approximately 6.4 months before its onset.

The germline V and J ends were trimmed by 0 bases and 6 bases, with 3 bases remaining between them. Germline V CDR1 and CDR2: ENHRY, SYGVKD. The CDR3 covers 12 residues. This clonotype came up many times. Its antigen is unknown. Using RNA transcripts as the source, TCR beta CDR3 regions were amplified. First-round RT-PCR with HTBI primers amplified the TCR CDR3 region. One entry per CDR3 protein results from TCRdb running MiXCR on the multiplex PCR reads. The sample gives about 700,000 distinct CDR3 sequences, about 45% of which show up once; about 7% is in the top ten. The chain uses TRBV10-3 and TRBJ1-5, with D unresolved. The TCR comes from an adult man with Graves' disease, either hyperthyroidism or ophthalmopathy (not recorded which). Source material: peripheral blood or thyroid tissue (not recorded which). DNA of the CDR3: TGTGCCATCAGTGAGTCGGGTCAGCCCCAGCATTTT. This encodes CAISESGQPQHF.